This T cell receptor beta chain was identified during a study of T cell repertoires in cytomegalovirus infection. In the study overall: Signatures in public TCR beta sequences pointed to both CMV infection and matching HLA type.

General study points: Cumulative public TCR beta family frequency identified carriers of CMV plus the relevant HLA. Ex vivo, HLA-C-restricted CMV-specific TCR beta clonotypes prevailed over the rest of the response.

Comments on this clonotype: The target antigen is unknown.

The CDR3 contains 15 residues. The V gene lost 0 bases and the J gene lost 7 bases, with 13 bases spanning the gap. Germline lookup yields CDR1 SGHRS and CDR2 YFSETQ. MiXCR was run by TCRdb on the reads, yielding one entry per CDR3 protein. The table records 290,000 or so distinct CDR3 sequences, around 9.1% of them present only once. The chain uses TRBV5-1 and TRBJ1-4; possible D gene TRBD1, 5 bases. Sequenced input: PBMCs. The sequence was collected from a human donor in good health (CMV status not recorded). Some clones in this sample may be carry-over from other donors' samples. The CDR3 DNA follows: TGCGCCAGCAGCTTGGAAGGGCTGAGGGGTGAAAAACTGTTTTTT. It translates to CASSLEGLRGEKLFF.